This T cell receptor (beta chain) was captured in a study of cytomegalovirus exposure and HLA in healthy donors. This table comes from immunoSEQ multiplex PCR, and its TCRdb copy is limited to in-frame clones, with some not included. Seen here are some 90,000 clones, more than 85% observed once, and the top ten hold 6.3%. Concerning this clone itself: The antigen is unknown.

The germline V and J ends were trimmed by 3 bases and 7 bases, with 7 bases remaining between them. Per germline, CDR1 LGHNA and CDR2 YNFKEQ. This CDR3 is built from 13 residues. Study-wide results and caveats: In the 95 to 150 validation repertoires, a later analysis found that first-cohort TCR clusters tended to co-occur. Investigators reported 150 to 200 TCR beta chains as tied to cytomegalovirus. Rarity characterized most TCR sequences, yet some public TCRs appeared in many donors.

This clonotype was obtained from a man between 18 and 35 years old in good health and CMV-seropositive. The sequencing input was PBMCs. The rearrangement links TRBV4-2 to TRBJ1-6; no firm D call. The chain's CDR3 is CASSHGENSPLHF. CDR3 nucleotide sequence: TGTGCCAGCAGCCACGGAGAGAATTCACCCCTCCACTTT.